Reported below is one T cell receptor (beta chain). Antigen: not known. The source of the sample is a study of graft-versus-host responses after intestinal transplantation. In the study overall: Multivisceral, liver-intestinal, or isolated intestinal transplants were given to recipients. Recipients uniformly received anti-thymocyte globulin induction, followed by tacrolimus and steroids for roughly three years. Regarding the study as a whole: Patients with graft-donor T cell macrochimerism had high graft-versus-host to host-versus-graft clonal ratios in allografts. Recipient marrow harbored GvH clones, some of which surfaced first in ileum or blood.

The CDR3 loop spans 14 amino acids. Per germline, CDR1 SGHRS and CDR2 YFSETQ. V shed 4 bases and J 4 bases; nucleotides not matched to a gene: 6. Intraepithelial plus lamina propria lymphocytes were released by processing graft tissue. Using immunoSEQ multiplex PCR, the repertoire was profiled, and TCRdb retains in-frame clones only, with some absent. The data hold 20,000 to 25,000 clones, with roughly four fifths observed a single time. The sequencing used ileum tissue, collected 12 days after intestinal transplant. The receptor's source is a human patient who received an intestinal transplant, so some T cells may come from the graft donor. This chain uses TRBV5-1 with TRBJ1-2, with 8 nucleotides matching TRBD1. The CDR3 here is CASSTTGDTYGYTF. The CDR3 DNA reads as TGCGCCAGCAGCACGACAGGGGATACCTATGGCTACACCTTC.